The sequence of this T cell receptor (beta chain) was determined in a study of blood T cell repertoires in COVID-19. On the study more broadly: The United States, Italy and Spain provided the acute and convalescent COVID-19 samples. PBMCs, B-cell-depleted T cells, or T cells provided the cDNA or gDNA that made up the material.

Original analysis: Amplifying reference gene primers gave estimates of nucleated cell counts. The repertoire was sequenced with immunoSEQ multiplex PCR; TCRdb's copy has only in-frame clones and lacks some. For V, J and clone size, that table is used; D and trimming come from the DNA. The data contain roughly 76,000 clones, more than 75% of them singletons. V gave up 6 bases and J gave up 3 bases; unmatched junction bases: 11. The CDR3 spans 15 residues. CDR1 is SQVTM and CDR2 is ANQGSEA in the germline V gene. The chain employs TRBV29-1 and TRBJ1-1, with 9 bases fitting TRBD1. The source material was peripheral blood. The TCR sequence derives from a woman aged 18-29 years with acute or convalescent COVID-19. Here the CDR3 DNA reads TGCAGCGTCGTAGGTACAGGGGGCTACGACACTGAAGCTTTCTTT. As protein: CSVVGTGGYDTEAFF. Looking up the rest from reference TRBV29-1 and TRBJ1-1 gives the full variable domain: SAVISQKPSRDICQRGTSLTIQCQVDSQVTMMFWYRQQPGQSLTLIATANQGSEATYESGFVIDKFPISRPNLTFSTLTVSNMSPEDSSIYLCSVVGTGGYDTEAFFGQGTRLTVV.